The next 5 T cell receptor beta chains were all read from a single sample in a study of T cell repertoires in cytomegalovirus infection. No antigen has been identified for these receptors. MiXCR, applied by TCRdb to the reads, yields one record per CDR3 protein. Here the sample spans around 750,000 distinct CDR3 sequences, 32% being singletons. Sequences were derived from cultured CD8+ T cells from PBMCs, sampled from culture after CMV antigen stimulation. The receptor set was obtained from a human donor in good health (CMV status not recorded). Some clones in this sample may be carry-over from other donors' samples.

This clonotype has a single count. The gene calls are TRBV9 and TRBJ1-1; TRBD1 is a possible D gene (6 bases). The CDR3 is 14 amino acids. V was shortened by 5 bases and J by 1 base, with 12 bases between the two germline ends. Germline-derived CDR1 and CDR2 are SGDLS and YYNGEE. The CDR3 here is CASSMGAANTEAFF. DNA of the CDR3: TGTGCCAGCAGTATGGGGGCGGCGAACACTGAAGCTTTCTTT.

J is TRBJ2-7 and V is TRBV29-1; 9 bases map to TRBD2. Germline V gene sequence: CDR1 SQVTM, CDR2 ANQGSEA. The ends lost 0 bases at V and 1 base at J; junction bases unmatched: 10. The CDR3 length is 17 residues. The CDR3 coding sequence is TGCAGCGTTGAAGATCTGGGGGCTAGCGGGGAATCCTACGAGCAGTACTTC. It encodes CSVEDLGASGESYEQYF.

The sample holds one count of this clonotype. The gene calls are TRBV6-2 or TRBV6-3 and TRBJ2-1; 9 bases line up with TRBD1. Germline V CDR1 and CDR2: MNHEY, SVGEGT. The CDR3 has 15 amino acids. With 7 bases clipped from V and 5 bases from J, the junction kept 9 bases outside the gene matches. The CDR3 sequence is CASTRTGVADNEQFF. The CDR3 DNA reads as TGTGCCAGCACCAGGACAGGGGTCGCCGACAATGAGCAGTTCTTC.

V usage is TRBV4-2 and J usage is TRBJ1-5; possibly TRBD1 for D (6 bases). Trimming removed 0 bases from V and 1 base from J, with 10 bases in between. CDR3 length: 16 residues. Germline values: CDR1 LGHNA, CDR2 YNFKEQ. CDR3 nucleotide sequence: TGTGCCAGCAGCCAAGACACAGGGATAAGCAATCAGCCCCAGCATTTT. Its protein is CASSQDTGISNQPQHF.

The chain has TRBV10-3 and TRBJ1-1; tentative D call: TRBD1 (6 bases). The CDR3 is made up of 11 amino acids. V lost 7 bases and J 6 bases, leaving 9 bases between the germline ends. Germline assignment: CDR1 ENHRY and CDR2 SYGVKD. The CDR3 region has the DNA TGTGCCATCAAGCAGGGGCCTGAAGCTTTCTTT. This codes for CAIKQGPEAFF.